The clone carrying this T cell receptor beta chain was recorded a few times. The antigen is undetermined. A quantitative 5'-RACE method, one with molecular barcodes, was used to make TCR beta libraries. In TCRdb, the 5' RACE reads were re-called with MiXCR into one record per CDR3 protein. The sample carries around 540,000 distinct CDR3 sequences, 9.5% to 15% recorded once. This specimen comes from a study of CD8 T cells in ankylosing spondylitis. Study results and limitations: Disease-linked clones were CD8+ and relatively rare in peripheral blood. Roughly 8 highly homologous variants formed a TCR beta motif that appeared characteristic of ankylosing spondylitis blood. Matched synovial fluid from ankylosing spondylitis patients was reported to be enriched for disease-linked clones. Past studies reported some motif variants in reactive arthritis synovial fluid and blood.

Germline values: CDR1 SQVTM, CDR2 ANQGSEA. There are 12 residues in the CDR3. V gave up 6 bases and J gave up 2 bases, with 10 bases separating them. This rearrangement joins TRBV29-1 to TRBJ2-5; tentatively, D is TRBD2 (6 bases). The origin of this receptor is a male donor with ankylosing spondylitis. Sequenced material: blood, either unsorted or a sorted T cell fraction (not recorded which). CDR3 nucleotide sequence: TGCAGCGTCCAGGAGGGGCAAGAGACCCAGTACTTC. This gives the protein CSVQEGQETQYF.